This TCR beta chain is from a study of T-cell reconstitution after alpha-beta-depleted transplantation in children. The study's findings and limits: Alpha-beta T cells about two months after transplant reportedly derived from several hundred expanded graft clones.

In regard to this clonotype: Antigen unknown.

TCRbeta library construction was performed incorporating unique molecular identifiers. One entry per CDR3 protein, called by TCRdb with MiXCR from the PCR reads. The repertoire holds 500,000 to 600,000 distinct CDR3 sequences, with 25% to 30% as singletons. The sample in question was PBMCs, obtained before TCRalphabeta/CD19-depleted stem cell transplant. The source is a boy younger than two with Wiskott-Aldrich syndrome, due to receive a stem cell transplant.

CDR3 nucleotide sequence: TGCGCCAGCAGCTTGGTCTCAGGGCTACTGAACACCGGGGAGCTGTTTTTT. Translation gives CASSLVSGLLNTGELFF. The rearrangement uses TRBV5-1 and TRBJ2-2; a weak D match, TRBD1 (5 bases). This CDR3 region has 17 residues. Germline CDR1 SGHRS, CDR2 YFSETQ. V was trimmed by 0 bases and J by 1 base, leaving 13 bases between them.